Listed here are 29 T cell receptor beta chains from one sample, sequenced in a study of blood T cell repertoires in COVID-19 (TCRdb year 2020). Libraries came from the immunoSEQ multiplex PCR assay. In TCRdb, the immuneACCESS table is reduced to in-frame sequences with V and J assigned. These tables do not hold every clone; where another copy was compared, an unresolved V gene accounts for under half, and the others remain unexplained. This sample gives around 92,000 clones in total; approximately 79% of them show up just once. The biggest ten clones account for 3% to 4% of the sample. Sequencing was carried out using peripheral blood. The receptors derive from an older man with COVID-19, enrolled during active disease.

This chain uses TRBV19 with TRBJ1-2; 9 bases are shared with TRBD1. The germline V gene encodes CDR1 LNHDA and CDR2 SQIVND (reference sequence). This CDR3 comprises 14 residues. The V gene end was trimmed by 6 bases and the J gene end by 4 bases; junction bases not matched to a gene: 6. Here the CDR3 reads CASSPDRGGYGYTF. CDR3 in DNA: TGTGCCAGTAGCCCAGACAGGGGGGGCTATGGCTACACCTTC.

The chain is built from TRBV5-1 and TRBJ2-3; 11 bases fit TRBD2. The germline gives CDR1 SGHRS, CDR2 YFSETQ. V lost 3 bases and J lost 1; bases outside the gene matches: 4. CDR3 length equals 16 residues. The CDR3 is CASSSSGLAGTDTQYF. The CDR3 coding sequence is TGCGCCAGCAGCTCATCGGGACTAGCGGGCACAGATACGCAGTATTTT.

The genes are TRBV27 and TRBJ1-1; 10 positions match TRBD1. Per germline, CDR1 MNHEY and CDR2 SMNVEV (reference sequence). This CDR3 has 15 residues. Trimming cost V 5 bases and J 3 bases; bases outside gene matches: 6. For the CDR3, the DNA is TGTGCCAGCAGTACACGGACAGGGGGTGACACTGAAGCTTTCTTT. Translation: CASSTRTGGDTEAFF.

This clone has only one observation. V and J are TRBV4-3 and TRBJ1-4; D unclear. Germline-derived CDR1 and CDR2 are LGHNA and YSLEER. The CDR3 contains 14 residues. Trimming stripped 0 bases from V and 0 bases from J, with 2 bases between. The CDR3 bases are TGCGCCAGCAGCCAAGACGCAACTAATGAAAAACTGTTTTTT. It yields the protein CASSQDATNEKLFF.

The chain joins TRBV30 to TRBJ2-7; D is ambiguous. Trimming took off 2 bases at V and 4 bases at J, with 12 bases between the two ends. In germline, CDR1 is GTSNPN, CDR2 SVGIG (reference sequence). The CDR3 loop spans 13 amino acids. The CDR3 protein is CAWSPPSRYEQYF. The CDR3 DNA follows: TGTGCCTGGAGTCCCCCGTCTCGTTACGAGCAGTACTTC.

The chain is built from TRBV7-2 and TRBJ2-7; D is possibly TRBD2 (5 bases). The V gene lost 1 base and the J gene lost 3 bases, with 10 bases spanning the gap. The length of the CDR3 is 14 residues. The germline V gene has CDR1 SGHTA and CDR2 FQGNSA. CDR3 sequence reads: CASSLGERSYEQYF. DNA for the CDR3: TGTGCCAGCAGCTTAGGGGAGCGGAGCTACGAGCAGTACTTC. The whole variable domain, remainder taken from reference TRBV7-2 and TRBJ2-7, is GAGVSQSPSNKVTEKGKDVELRCDPISGHTALYWYRQSLGQGLEFLIYFQGNSAPDKSGLPSDRFSAERTGGSVSTLTIQRTQQEDSAVYLCASSLGERSYEQYFGPGTRLTVT.

The chain is built from TRBV27 and TRBJ1-2; a weak D match, TRBD1 (5 bases). The germline V and J ends were trimmed by 4 bases and 7 bases, with 10 bases remaining between them. The CDR3 has 12 amino acids. Germline CDR1 is MNHEY and CDR2 is SMNVEV (reference sequence). The CDR3 sequence: CASSSQGAGYTF. DNA for the CDR3: TGTGCCAGCAGTTCTCAGGGTGCTGGCTACACCTTC.

This rearrangement joins TRBV19 to TRBJ2-7; 7 nucleotides line up with TRBD1. The V gene end was trimmed by 5 bases and the J gene end by 4 bases; junction bases not matched to a gene: 11. The CDR3 sequence is 15 residues long. In germline, CDR1 is LNHDA, CDR2 SQIVND (reference sequence). The CDR3 spells CASSVTGAKTYEQYF. The CDR3 DNA follows: TGTGCCAGTAGTGTTACAGGGGCCAAAACTTACGAGCAGTACTTC.

V usage is TRBV4-3 and J usage is TRBJ2-1; 8 positions match TRBD2. V dropped 4 bases and J dropped 4; count of bases not matched to a gene: 6. The CDR3 runs 15 residues. Germline-derived CDR1 and CDR2 are LGHNA and YSLEER. The CDR3 bases are TGCGCCAGCAGCCCGCTAGCGGGCGCTTACAATGAGCAGTTCTTC. Translated, it gives CASSPLAGAYNEQFF.

This chain joins TRBV27 and TRBJ2-1, with 11 bases identical to TRBD1. The V segment lost 3 bases and the J segment 3 bases; nucleotides outside the gene matches: 7. The CDR3 spans 17 residues. Per the germline V gene, CDR1 is MNHEY and CDR2 is SMNVEV (reference sequence). CDR3 loop: CASSFDLGTGGYNEQFF. In DNA form, the CDR3 reads TGTGCCAGCAGTTTCGACCTCGGGACAGGGGGCTACAATGAGCAGTTCTTC.

J is TRBJ1-4 and V is TRBV30, with unresolved D. Trimming removed 8 bases at V and 7 bases at J, with 17 bases between. This CDR3 has 13 residues. Germline CDR1 and CDR2: GTSNPN and SVGIG (reference sequence). DNA of the CDR3: TGTGCCGGATCCGGTTCTCGAGGTGAAAAACTGTTTTTT. This encodes CAGSGSRGEKLFF. Full variable domain (rest looked up from reference TRBV30 and TRBJ1-4): SQTIHQWPATLVQPVGSPLSLECTVEGTSNPNLYWYRQAAGRGLQLLFYSVGIGQISSEVPQNLSASRPQDRQFILSSKKLLLSDSGFYLCAGSGSRGEKLFFGSGTQLSVL.

The chain combines TRBV19 with TRBJ1-6, with a tentative D call TRBD1 (5 bases). The length of the CDR3 is 15 residues. V lost 1 base and J lost 7, with 11 bases in between. CDR1 LNHDA and CDR2 SQIVND come from the germline V gene (reference sequence). The DNA of the CDR3 is TGTGCCAGTAGTATAGGACAGCTGAAAAATTCACCCCTCCACTTT. Translated, it gives CASSIGQLKNSPLHF.

The chain couples TRBV30 to TRBJ1-4, with 10 bases lining up with TRBD1. This CDR3 spans 14 amino acids. The germline V gene encodes CDR1 GTSNPN and CDR2 SVGIG (reference sequence). With 5 bases clipped from V and 5 bases from J, the junction kept 5 bases outside the gene matches. The CDR3 bases are TGTGCCTGGGACCCGGGACAGGGGAATGAAAAACTGTTTTTT. The encoded protein is CAWDPGQGNEKLFF. Complete variable domain (other parts from reference TRBV30 and TRBJ1-4): SQTIHQWPATLVQPVGSPLSLECTVEGTSNPNLYWYRQAAGRGLQLLFYSVGIGQISSEVPQNLSASRPQDRQFILSSKKLLLSDSGFYLCAWDPGQGNEKLFFGSGTQLSVL.

The rearrangement joins TRBV7-9 to TRBJ2-1; 7 nucleotides line up with TRBD1. The V gene's germline CDR1 is SEHNR and CDR2 FQNEAQ (reference sequence). J gave up 5 bases and V 2 bases, and 6 bases lay outside the gene matches. This CDR3 region has 15 residues. In nucleotides, the CDR3 is TGTGCCAGCAGCTTATGGAGAGACAGGGACAATGAGCAGTTCTTC. It is translated as CASSLWRDRDNEQFF. The full variable domain, with the rest looked up from reference TRBV7-9 and TRBJ2-1, is DTGVSQNPRHKITKRGQNVTFRCDPISEHNRLYWYRQTLGQGPEFLTYFQNEAQLEKSRLLSDRFSAERPKGSFSTLEIQRTEQGDSAMYLCASSLWRDRDNEQFFGPGTRLTVL.

This clone was detected only once. The CDR3 sequence: CASSLEQRSPLHF. The CDR3 DNA reads as TGTGCCAGCAGTTTGGAGCAGCGTTCACCCCTCCACTTT. The chain carries TRBV12-3 or TRBV12-4 and TRBJ1-6, with D unresolved. The CDR3 totals 13 residues. Trimming left V 3 bases short and J 9 bases short, with 9 bases between.

The V gene is TRBV2, the J gene TRBJ1-6; no reliable D call. V dropped 9 bases and J dropped 0 bases, with 9 bases sitting between them. The CDR3 has 14 amino acids. Germline CDR1 SNHLY, CDR2 FYNNEI. The CDR3, as DNA: TGTGCCAGTAGAGCTTACTCCTATAATTCACCCCTCCACTTT. It translates to CASRAYSYNSPLHF.

The V call is TRBV5-7, the J call TRBJ2-1, with 8 positions matching TRBD2. TRBV5-7 is identified as an open reading frame with a role that is uncertain. The CDR3 loop spans 16 amino acids. Trimming took 7 bases from V and 5 from J; bases not matched to a gene: 14. This CDR3 is CASFQKAWRGDNEQFF. The CDR3 DNA reads as TGTGCCAGCTTCCAAAAGGCCTGGCGGGGGGACAATGAGCAGTTCTTC.

V gene TRBV9 combines with J gene TRBJ2-1; 10 bases are shared with TRBD2. The J segment lost 4 bases and the V segment lost 4 bases, leaving 5 bases of the junction unmatched. Germline lookup yields CDR1 SGDLS and CDR2 YYNGEE. The CDR3 is made up of 15 amino acids. The CDR3 nucleotides are TGTGCCAGCAGCCCGGGACTAGCGAGTTACAATGAGCAGTTCTTC. Translated, it gives CASSPGLASYNEQFF.

This chain uses TRBV9 with TRBJ2-7; D remains ambiguous. CDR3 length: 15 residues. Trimming left V 0 bases short and J 0 bases short, with 10 bases between. The germline V gene encodes CDR1 SGDLS and CDR2 YYNGEE. CDR3: CASSVVPTNSYEQYF. CDR3 in DNA: TGTGCCAGCAGCGTAGTTCCTACTAACTCCTACGAGCAGTACTTC.

V usage is TRBV11-2 and J usage is TRBJ1-5; D might be TRBD1 (6 bases). Germline-derived CDR1 and CDR2 are SGHAT and FQNNGV. V lost 1 base and J lost 6, with 19 bases in between. This CDR3 is built from 17 residues. This chain's CDR3 is CASSLGRGGIGSQPQHF. The CDR3 DNA reads TGTGCCAGCAGCTTAGGACGAGGGGGAATAGGGTCTCAGCCCCAGCATTTT.

The chain links TRBV24-1 to TRBJ1-2, with 8 positions matching TRBD1. CDR1 and CDR2 (germline): KGHDR, SFDVKD. The CDR3 has 14 residues. J was trimmed by 4 bases and V by 4 bases; bases with no gene match: 4. The CDR3 reads CATSDRQGLYGYTF. The CDR3 DNA reads as TGTGCCACCAGTGACAGACAGGGGCTCTATGGCTACACCTTC.

The chain has TRBV18 and TRBJ1-4, with 7 bases fitting TRBD1. Trimming at V came to 3 bases and at J to 8 bases, leaving 12 bases not matched to a gene. This CDR3 spans 16 amino acids. Germline values: CDR1 KGHSH, CDR2 LQKENI. The chain's CDR3 is CASSPQGTAPSEKLFF. The CDR3 coding sequence is TGTGCCAGCTCACCCCAAGGGACAGCGCCATCGGAAAAACTGTTTTTT.

The genes are TRBV7-6 and TRBJ2-1; 13 bases agree with TRBD2. V was pared by 0 bases and J by 6 bases, with 5 bases of the junction left unmatched. Germline V lookup: CDR1 SGHVS, CDR2 FNYEAQ. The CDR3 runs to 17 residues. This CDR3 is CASSLATSGRVPNEQFF. The CDR3 nucleotides read TGTGCCAGCAGCTTAGCTACTAGCGGGAGGGTGCCCAATGAGCAGTTCTTC.

The chain has TRBV29-1 and TRBJ2-1, with 12 bases lining up with TRBD2. CDR3 length: 16 residues. Germline trimming cut 1 base from V and 10 bases from J; bases unmatched to any gene: 11. Germline CDR1 is SQVTM and CDR2 is ANQGSEA. CDR3 bases: TGCAGCGTTGAAGTCGGTCGTGGCCTAGCGGGAGGGGAGCAGTTCTTC. Its translation is CSVEVGRGLAGGEQFF.

This rearrangement joins TRBV18 to TRBJ1-1; no definite D call. From germline, CDR1 is KGHSH and CDR2 LQKENI. The CDR3 is 13 amino acids. The V and J ends lost 4 bases and 4 bases respectively, with 10 bases between them. The CDR3: CASSLVGATEAFF. CDR3 DNA sequence: TGTGCCAGCTCACTAGTCGGAGCCACTGAAGCTTTCTTT.

This clone was found a few times. The J gene is TRBJ2-2, the V gene TRBV9; the match to TRBD2 covers 9 bases. The CDR3 runs 15 residues. Germline CDR1 reads SGDLS; CDR2 reads YYNGEE. Trimming removed 0 bases from V and 6 bases from J; junction bases left unmatched: 3. The CDR3 here is CASSVDGTSSGELFF. DNA for the CDR3: TGTGCCAGCAGCGTAGACGGGACTAGCTCCGGGGAGCTGTTTTTT.

Comments on this clone: The identical CDR3 is also encoded by other nucleotide sequences in the sample. The chain employs TRBV5-1 and TRBJ1-1; D remains unclear. V shed 4 bases and J shed 2 bases, with 12 bases lying between them. CDR1 is SGHRS, CDR2 YFSETQ, per germline. The CDR3 covers 14 residues. Written as DNA, the CDR3 is TGCGCCAGCAGCCGGGGAGACGGAAACACTGAAGCTTTCTTT. Amino acids: CASSRGDGNTEAFF.

The chain links TRBV3-1 (or the pseudogene TRBV3-2) to TRBJ1-1; 10 nucleotides match TRBD1. Germline values: CDR1 LGHDT, CDR2 YNNKEL (reference sequence). This CDR3 region has 15 residues. V lost 1 base and J lost 6; bases outside the gene matches: 5. Written as DNA, the CDR3 is TGTGCCAGCAGCCAAGGGACAGGGGGAGTCGCTGAAGCTTTCTTT. Translated: CASSQGTGGVAEAFF.

This clone showed up many times. V is TRBV6-5 and J is TRBJ1-2, with TRBD1 matching 7 bases. Germline assignment: CDR1 MNHEY and CDR2 SVGAGI. J was trimmed by 4 bases and V by 8 bases; bases with no gene match: 4. The CDR3 has 12 residues. The CDR3 loop reads CASWSGGYGYTF. Written as DNA, the CDR3 is TGTGCCAGCTGGTCAGGGGGCTATGGCTACACCTTC.